The 29 T cell receptor beta chains given below trace back to one sample, sequenced in a study of T cells in Graves' hyperthyroidism and ophthalmopathy (dated by TCRdb to the late 2010s). The library was prepared using multiplex PCR. The sequencer was an Illumina HiSeq 2000. The TCR beta CDR3 regions were amplified from the RNA transcripts. For the first round of RT-PCR on the TCR CDR3, the HTBI primer set was used together with the Qiagen OneStep RT-PCR kit. TCRdb reran the public reads through fastp at Q25 and MiXCR, keeping productive beta chains. CDR3 protein sequences are deduplicated, and each keeps its most common genes and DNA. The sample records 490,000 or so distinct CDR3 sequences, 15% to 20% of which are singletons. The ten largest clones add up to 25% to 30% of the sample. Sequencing used blood. These receptors came from a woman aged 30 to 39 with Graves' ophthalmopathy.

This clonotype was observed many times. The DNA of the CDR3 is TGTGCCAGCTCACCCAGACAGGGTGGCAATCAGCCCCAGCATTTT. As protein: CASSPRQGGNQPQHF. The chain combines TRBV18 with TRBJ1-5, with 7 bases aligning to TRBD1. Losses at the gene ends were 3 bases for V and 2 bases for J; bases not matched to a gene: 4. CDR3 length: 15 amino acids. Germline-derived CDR1 and CDR2 are KGHSH and LQKENI.

A few counts support this clonotype. The rearrangement joins TRBV5-1 to TRBJ2-7; 8 bases fit TRBD2. Germline values: CDR1 SGHRS, CDR2 YFSETQ. There are 15 residues in the CDR3. V gave up 2 bases and J gave up 5 bases; unmatched junction bases: 9. Here the CDR3 DNA reads TGCGCCAGCAGCTTAACGGGGACTAGATTTCACGAGCAGTACTTC. Its translation: CASSLTGTRFHEQYF.

This clonotype was seen ten or more times. This chain connects TRBV12-3 or TRBV12-4 to TRBJ2-1, with 7 bases identical to TRBD2. This CDR3 is built from 14 residues. V shed 6 bases, J shed 7 bases, and the junction held 9 bases outside the gene matches. The CDR3 nucleotides are TGTGCCAGCAGCTCTCCCGGGACTAAGAATGAGCAGTTCTTC. This gives the protein CASSSPGTKNEQFF.

This clonotype was found a few times. The chain is built from TRBV28 and TRBJ1-4; D unclear. V lost 2 bases and J 4 bases, leaving 5 bases between the germline ends. This CDR3 has 13 amino acids. Germline V lookup: CDR1 MDHEN, CDR2 SYDVKM. CDR3 bases: TGTGCCAGCAGTTTAGGGAATAATGAAAAACTGTTTTTT. Protein sequence: CASSLGNNEKLFF. The full variable domain, completed using reference TRBV28 and TRBJ1-4, is DVKVTQSSRYLVKRTGEKVFLECVQDMDHENMFWYRQDPGLGLRLIYFSYDVKMKEKGDIPEGYSVSREKKERFSLILESASTNQTSMYLCASSLGNNEKLFFGSGTQLSVL.

This clonotype was counted many times. This chain joins TRBV20-1 and TRBJ2-7; 7 bases map to TRBD2. The V gene's germline CDR1 is DFQATT and CDR2 SNEGSKA (reference sequence). Trimming removed 3 bases from V and 6 bases from J; junction bases left unmatched: 5. CDR3 size: 12 residues. DNA for the CDR3: TGCAGTGCTAGCAGACTAGCCAGCGAGCAGTACTTC. Residues: CSASRLASEQYF.

The chain joins TRBV4-3 to TRBJ1-2; 9 bases are a match to TRBD1. Unmatched junction bases numbered 10, after V lost 4 bases and J lost 4 bases. Germline values: CDR1 LGHNA, CDR2 YSLEER. The CDR3 extends over 16 amino acids. The CDR3 here is CASSPQRTGVAYGYTF. The CDR3, as DNA: TGCGCCAGCAGCCCCCAACGGACAGGGGTGGCCTATGGCTACACCTTC.

This clonotype occurred many times. In nucleotides, the CDR3 is TGTGCCATTAAGGACCAGGGGTACTATGGCTACACCTTC. Translated, it gives CAIKDQGYYGYTF. The chain has TRBV12-3 or TRBV12-4 and TRBJ1-2, with a tentative D call TRBD1 (6 bases). CDR3 length equals 13 residues. V shed 10 bases and J shed 3 bases, with 15 bases lying between them.

This clonotype came up many times. The rearrangement uses TRBV5-5 and TRBJ2-2; perhaps TRBD2 as D (6 bases). This CDR3 has 16 amino acids. Trimming took 0 bases from V and 4 from J, leaving 13 bases between them. Germline CDR1 and CDR2: SGHKS and YYEKEE (reference sequence). The CDR3 region is CASSLDGSLFTGELFF. The CDR3 DNA sequence: TGTGCCAGCAGCTTGGACGGGAGTCTCTTCACCGGGGAGCTGTTTTTT. Together with reference TRBV5-5 and TRBJ2-2, the CDR3 gives the full variable domain: DAGVTQSPTHLIKTRGQQVTLRCSPISGHKSVSWYQQVLGQGPQFIFQYYEKEERGRGNFPDRFSARQFPNYSSELNVNALLLGDSALYLCASSLDGSLFTGELFFGEGSRLTVL.

The rearrangement joins TRBV29-1 to TRBJ2-7, with TRBD1 matching over 9 bases. The trim removed 4 bases at V and 7 bases at J, leaving 11 bases unmatched. CDR1 SQVTM and CDR2 ANQGSEA come from the germline V gene. CDR3 length: 14 amino acids. CDR3 in amino acids: CSVVVRDRDLEQYF. CDR3 sequence (DNA): TGCAGCGTTGTAGTTCGGGACAGGGACTTAGAGCAGTACTTC.

This clonotype was seen at least ten times. This sequence joins TRBV28 and TRBJ2-1, with TRBD2 matching 7 bases. V trimming: 7 bases; J trimming: 10 bases; junction bases outside the gene matches: 7. The CDR3 totals 12 residues. Germline V gene lookup returns CDR1 MDHEN and CDR2 SYDVKM. CDR3 DNA: TGTGCCAGCACCCTTGGGGGGGACGAGCAGTTCTTC. Protein product: CASTLGGDEQFF.

This clonotype was counted many times. This sequence joins TRBV6-1 and TRBJ1-2; D might be TRBD1 (5 bases). The germline V gene encodes CDR1 MNHNS and CDR2 SASEGT. The CDR3 covers 12 residues. The V and J ends lost 6 bases and 8 bases respectively, with 13 bases between them. CDR3 DNA: TGTGCCAGCAGCCCAGGGAGCTACGGCTACACCTTC. Its protein product is CASSPGSYGYTF.

In this sample, this clonotype turned up a few times. CDR3 in amino acids: CASRNRGRGAKNIQYF. Written as DNA, the CDR3 is TGTGCCAGCAGGAACAGGGGCCGAGGGGCCAAAAACATTCAGTACTTC. The rearrangement joins TRBV28 to TRBJ2-4; TRBD1 matches at 7 bases. Germline CDR1 MDHEN, CDR2 SYDVKM. With 6 bases clipped from V and 1 base from J, the junction kept 9 bases outside the gene matches. There are 16 residues in the CDR3.

This clonotype was seen ten or more times. This chain links TRBV11-3 with TRBJ2-1; 8 positions agree with TRBD2. This CDR3 comprises 15 residues. V lost 5 bases and J lost 2; bases outside the gene matches: 5. Germline CDR1 reads SGHNT; CDR2 reads YENEEA. CDR3 DNA sequence: TGTGCCAGCAGCCCGGGAGGGGCAACCTACAATGAGCAGTTCTTC. As protein: CASSPGGATYNEQFF. The full variable domain, with the rest looked up from reference TRBV11-3 and TRBJ2-1, is EAGVVQSPRYKIIEKKQPVAFWCNPISGHNTLYWYLQNLGQGPELLIRYENEEAVDDSQLPKDRFSAERLKGVDSTLKIQPAELGDSAVYLCASSPGGATYNEQFFGPGTRLTVL.

This clonotype was observed many times. The rearrangement joins TRBV28 to TRBJ2-7, with D tentatively TRBD1 or TRBD2 (5 bases each). The ends were cut back, 3 bases at V and 5 bases at J, with 20 bases in the middle. Germline lookup yields CDR1 MDHEN and CDR2 SYDVKM. The length of the CDR3 is 16 residues. The CDR3 loop reads CASSFESEGPRDEQYF. DNA for the CDR3: TGTGCCAGCAGTTTTGAATCTGAGGGCCCCAGGGACGAGCAGTACTTC.

The J gene is TRBJ2-2, the V gene TRBV6-1; TRBD1 is a possible D gene (6 bases). From germline, CDR1 is MNHNS and CDR2 SASEGT. There are 14 residues in the CDR3. V lost 7 bases, J lost 3 bases, and 12 bases lay in between. CDR3 loop: CASTGGPDTGELFF. The CDR3 DNA reads as TGTGCCAGCACTGGGGGCCCGGACACCGGGGAGCTGTTTTTT.

The genes are TRBV15 and TRBJ2-2, with 7 bases aligning to TRBD1. This CDR3 contains 15 residues. Germline V gives CDR1 LNHNV, CDR2 YYDKDF (reference sequence). With 3 bases clipped from V and 4 bases from J, the junction kept 5 bases outside the gene matches. The CDR3 loop reads CATSRVTGSTGELFF. CDR3 bases: TGTGCCACCAGCAGGGTGACAGGGAGCACCGGGGAGCTGTTTTTT.

This clonotype has just a few counts. The chain combines TRBV29-1 with TRBJ2-7; D gene uncertain. The CDR3 totals 13 residues. Germline V gives CDR1 SQVTM, CDR2 ANQGSEA. With 5 bases removed from V and 0 bases from J, the gap between germline ends came to 11 bases. CDR3 coding DNA: TGCAGCGTTTTGTCGGACGGCTCCTACGAGCAGTACTTC. It is translated as CSVLSDGSYEQYF.

This clonotype was detected many times. V and J are TRBV12-3 or TRBV12-4 and TRBJ1-1; unclear D gene. With 3 bases removed from V and 1 base from J, the gap between germline ends came to 6 bases. The CDR3 extends over 13 amino acids. In DNA form, the CDR3 reads TGTGCCAGCAGTTTCTCAGGGAACACTGAAGCTTTCTTT. This translates into CASSFSGNTEAFF.

On this clonotype itself: Germline and junction disagree at one end, which may indicate a read error. This sequence joins TRBV5-1 and TRBJ2-5; D may correspond to TRBD1 or TRBD2 (6 bases each). The CDR3 consists of 15 residues. Germline loops: CDR1 SGHRS, CDR2 YFSETQ. The CDR3 sequence: CASSLVGGLQETQYF. CDR3 nucleotide sequence: TGTGCCAGCAGCTTGGTCGGGGGCCTCCAAGAGACCCAGTACTTC.

A few counts support this clonotype. The gene calls are TRBV11-2 and TRBJ2-7; D not certain. Germline lookup yields CDR1 SGHAT and CDR2 FQNNGV. The length of the CDR3 is 15 residues. V dropped 1 base and J dropped 0 bases, with 10 bases sitting between them. CDR3 amino acids: CASSLAVRSSYEQYF. The CDR3 DNA sequence: TGTGCCAGCAGCTTAGCGGTTAGGAGCTCCTACGAGCAGTACTTC.

This clonotype came up a few times. The chain recombines TRBV5-1 with TRBJ1-1; D is possibly TRBD1 (6 bases). The germline V gene has CDR1 SGHRS and CDR2 YFSETQ. The CDR3 loop spans 12 amino acids. V was shortened by 5 bases and J by 6 bases, with 11 bases between the two germline ends. DNA of the CDR3: TGCGCCAGCAGGAATAGGGGGTCTGAAGCTTTCTTT. Translated, it gives CASRNRGSEAFF.

This clonotype was recorded at least ten times. The V call is TRBV12-3 or TRBV12-4, the J call TRBJ2-7; tentatively, D is TRBD2 (6 bases). The CDR3 is made up of 14 amino acids. Trimming left V 5 bases short and J 7 bases short, with 18 bases between. The DNA for the CDR3 is TGTGCCAGCAGTCTGAGGCCGGGAGTCAGGGAGCAGTACTTC. This gives the protein CASSLRPGVREQYF.

This clonotype was counted many times. This chain joins TRBV20-1 and TRBJ2-5; 7 positions match TRBD2. Germline V gene data show CDR1 as DFQATT and CDR2 as SNEGSKA (reference sequence). The CDR3 runs to 16 residues. Germline trimming cut 2 bases from V and 2 bases from J; bases unmatched to any gene: 11. The CDR3 protein is CSARSLASGIQETQYF. CDR3 DNA sequence: TGCAGTGCTAGATCCCTGGCGAGCGGGATACAAGAGACCCAGTACTTC.

This clonotype was recorded only once. The rearrangement uses TRBV7-2 and TRBJ1-5; weak D call: TRBD1 (6 bases). V lost 5 bases and J 7 bases, leaving 15 bases between the germline ends. CDR1 SGHTA and CDR2 FQGNSA come from the germline V gene. This CDR3 is 14 amino acids long. The CDR3 loop reads CASSPVGAGQPQHF. CDR3 in DNA: TGTGCCAGCAGCCCGGTGGGGGCGGGACAGCCCCAGCATTTT. The whole variable domain, filled in from reference TRBV7-2 and TRBJ1-5, reads GAGVSQSPSNKVTEKGKDVELRCDPISGHTALYWYRQSLGQGLEFLIYFQGNSAPDKSGLPSDRFSAERTGGSVSTLTIQRTQQEDSAVYLCASSPVGAGQPQHFGDGTRLSIL.

This clonotype was seen at least ten times. The DNA of the CDR3 is TGTGCCAGCAGAGACTCAGGGAAGGGAAACACTGAAGCTTTCTTT. Translation gives CASRDSGKGNTEAFF. This chain links TRBV6-1 with TRBJ1-1, with D perhaps TRBD1 (5 bases). The germline gives CDR1 MNHNS, CDR2 SASEGT. The length of the CDR3 is 15 residues. Trimming took 6 bases from V and 2 from J, leaving 16 bases between them.

Only a few counts were recorded for this clonotype. The chain links TRBV4-3 to TRBJ1-4, with TRBD1 matching 8 bases. This CDR3 region has 16 residues. The V gene's germline CDR1 is LGHNA and CDR2 YSLEER. The junction had 11 bases not matched to a gene; V was cut back by 0 bases and J by 11 bases. The CDR3 nucleotides are TGCGCCAGCAGCCAAGAACGGGGGCAGGGGGCGGATAAACTGTTTTTT. Translated, it gives CASSQERGQGADKLFF.

Many counts were recorded for this clonotype. CDR3 in amino acids: CASSPTGSTDTQYF. The CDR3 nucleotides are TGTGCCAGCAGTCCAACAGGGAGCACAGATACGCAGTATTTT. The J gene is TRBJ2-3, the V gene TRBV12-3 or TRBV12-4; D possibly corresponds to TRBD1 (6 bases). The CDR3 contains 14 residues. The V end was cut by 5 bases, the J end by 0 bases, with 9 bases between.

Many counts were recorded for this clonotype. This chain connects TRBV18 to TRBJ2-7, with D possibly TRBD1 on 6 matching bases. The V end was cut by 0 bases, the J end by 2 bases, with 14 bases between. Germline lookup yields CDR1 KGHSH and CDR2 LQKENI. The CDR3 loop spans 16 amino acids. The CDR3 reads CASSPPPGAVAYEQYF. CDR3 bases: TGTGCCAGCTCACCACCTCCAGGGGCGGTCGCCTACGAGCAGTACTTC. The full variable domain, its missing parts supplied by reference TRBV18 and TRBJ2-7, is NAGVMQNPRHLVRRRGQEARLRCSPMKGHSHVYWYRQLPEEGLKFMVYLQKENIIDESGMPKERFSAEFPKEGPSILRIQQVVRGDSAAYFCASSPPPGAVAYEQYFGPGTRLTVT.

In its sample, this clonotype was seen a few times. The rearrangement joins TRBV7-2 to TRBJ2-7, with 8 bases aligning to TRBD2. J was trimmed by 5 bases and V by 2 bases; bases with no gene match: 5. Germline CDR1 is SGHTA and CDR2 is FQGNSA. The CDR3 is 14 amino acids. DNA of the CDR3: TGTGCCAGCAGCTTAATGATACTAGCGGACGAGCAGTACTTC. It specifies CASSLMILADEQYF.